This TCR beta chain was sequenced in a study of blood T cell repertoires in COVID-19. In the study overall: Both acute and convalescent COVID-19 samples were obtained from the United States, Italy and Spain. From T cells, B-cell-depleted T cells, or PBMCs came the material, which was cDNA or gDNA.

CDR3 length: 19 residues. From germline, CDR1 is MGHRA and CDR2 YSYEKL. With 1 base removed from V and 0 bases from J, the gap between germline ends came to 18 bases. Authors' methods: Reference gene primer amplification gave estimated nucleated cell counts. Only in-frame clones appear in the TCRdb table, and some are missing; sequencing was by immunoSEQ multiplex PCR. V and J calls plus clone size are reproduced from that table; the DNA served to infer D and trimming. The data show about 170,000 clones, with approximately 86% seen just once and 3% to 4% held by the top ten. This receptor was identified in a man in his 70s with acute or convalescent COVID-19. The V gene is TRBV4-1, the J gene TRBJ2-2, with TRBD1 as a possible D gene (5 bases). The sequenced sample was peripheral blood. Here the CDR3 reads CASSQGVLRRGTNTGELFF. The CDR3 DNA reads as TGCGCCAGCAGCCAAGGTGTCTTGAGAAGGGGTACGAACACCGGGGAGCTGTTTTTT.